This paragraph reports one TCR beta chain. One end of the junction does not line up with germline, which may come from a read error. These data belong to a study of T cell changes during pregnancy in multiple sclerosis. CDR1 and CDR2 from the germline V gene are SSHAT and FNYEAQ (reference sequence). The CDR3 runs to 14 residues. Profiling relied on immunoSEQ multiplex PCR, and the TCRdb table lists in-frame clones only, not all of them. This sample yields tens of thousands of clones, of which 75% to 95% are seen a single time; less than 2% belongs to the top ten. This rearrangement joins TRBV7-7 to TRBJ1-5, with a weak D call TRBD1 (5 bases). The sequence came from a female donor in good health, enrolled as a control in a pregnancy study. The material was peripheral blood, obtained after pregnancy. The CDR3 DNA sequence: TGTGCTAGCAGCCTCTCAGGGATTGGCCAGCCCCAGCATTTT. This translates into CASSLSGIGQPQHF.